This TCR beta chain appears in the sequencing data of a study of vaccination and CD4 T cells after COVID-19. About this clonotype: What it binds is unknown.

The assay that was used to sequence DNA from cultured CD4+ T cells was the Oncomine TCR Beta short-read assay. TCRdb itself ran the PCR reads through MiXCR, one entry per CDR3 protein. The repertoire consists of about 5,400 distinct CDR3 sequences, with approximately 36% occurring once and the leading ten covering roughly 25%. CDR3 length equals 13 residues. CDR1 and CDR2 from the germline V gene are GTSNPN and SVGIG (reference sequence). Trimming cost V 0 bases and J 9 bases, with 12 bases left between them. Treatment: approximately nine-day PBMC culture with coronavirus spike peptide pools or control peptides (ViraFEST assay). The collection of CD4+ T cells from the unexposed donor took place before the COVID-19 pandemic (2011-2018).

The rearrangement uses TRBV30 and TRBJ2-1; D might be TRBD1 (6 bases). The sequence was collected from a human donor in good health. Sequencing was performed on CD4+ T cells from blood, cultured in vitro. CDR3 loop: CAWSVVQGVEQFF. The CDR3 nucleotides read TGTGCCTGGAGTGTAGTACAGGGCGTTGAGCAGTTCTTC.